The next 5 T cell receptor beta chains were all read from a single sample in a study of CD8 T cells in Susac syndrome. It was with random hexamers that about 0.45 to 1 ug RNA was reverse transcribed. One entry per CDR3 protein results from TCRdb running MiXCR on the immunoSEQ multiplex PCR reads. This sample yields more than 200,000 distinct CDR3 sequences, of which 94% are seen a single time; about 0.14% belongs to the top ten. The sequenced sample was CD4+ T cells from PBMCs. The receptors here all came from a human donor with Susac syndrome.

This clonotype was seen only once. The CDR3 is CAWSPLHELFF. In nucleotides, the CDR3 is TGTGCCTGGAGCCCCCTCCACGAACTGTTTTTT. The chain has TRBV30 and TRBJ1-4; no firm D call. This CDR3 spans 11 amino acids. CDR1 and CDR2 (germline): GTSNPN, SVGIG (reference sequence). Deletions cut 3 bases from V and 12 bases from J, with 11 bases between. Looking up the rest from reference TRBV30 and TRBJ1-4 gives the full variable domain: SQTIHQWPATLVQPVGSPLSLECTVEGTSNPNLYWYRQAAGRGLQLLFYSVGIGQISSEVPQNLSASRPQDRQFILSSKKLLLSDSGFYLCAWSPLHELFFGSGTQLSVL.

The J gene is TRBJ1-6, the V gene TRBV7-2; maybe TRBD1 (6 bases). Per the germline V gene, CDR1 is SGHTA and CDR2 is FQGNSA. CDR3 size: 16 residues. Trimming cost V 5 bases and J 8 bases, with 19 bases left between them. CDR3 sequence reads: CASSVFQGSGDSPLHF. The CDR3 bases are TGTGCCAGCAGCGTATTTCAGGGGTCAGGGGATTCACCCCTCCACTTT.

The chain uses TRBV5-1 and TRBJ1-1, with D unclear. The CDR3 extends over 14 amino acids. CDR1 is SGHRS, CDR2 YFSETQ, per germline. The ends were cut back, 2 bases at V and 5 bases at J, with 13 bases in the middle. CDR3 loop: CASSFVASGTEAFF. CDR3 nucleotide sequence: TGCGCCAGCAGCTTTGTCGCGTCGGGAACTGAAGCTTTCTTT.

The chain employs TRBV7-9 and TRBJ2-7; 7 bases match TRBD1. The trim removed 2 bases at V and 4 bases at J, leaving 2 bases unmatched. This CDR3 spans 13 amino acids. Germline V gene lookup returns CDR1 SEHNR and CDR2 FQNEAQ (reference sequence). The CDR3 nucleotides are TGTGCCAGCAGCTTACCACAGGGGTACGAGCAGTACTTC. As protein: CASSLPQGYEQYF.

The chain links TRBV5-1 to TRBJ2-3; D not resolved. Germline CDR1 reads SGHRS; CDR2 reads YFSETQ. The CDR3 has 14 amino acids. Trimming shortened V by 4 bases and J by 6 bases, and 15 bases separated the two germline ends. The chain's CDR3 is CASSLGGVLDTQYF. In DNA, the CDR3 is TGCGCCAGCAGCCTTGGTGGAGTCCTGGATACGCAGTATTTT.